This T cell receptor beta chain is drawn from a study of T cell repertoires in aging, cancer and after chemotherapy. Study at large: Patients with chronic lymphocytic leukemia were sampled before and after fludarabine- or bendamustine-based chemotherapy. Findings of the study overall: Age-matched healthy donors had significantly more diverse, less clonal blood TCR repertoires than untreated cancer patients. Healthy donors lost TCR diversity with age mainly through richness, cancer patients through richness and evenness.

A mixed TRB-A/B primer pool amplified rearranged TRB by multiplex touch-down PCR. One entry per CDR3 protein, called by TCRdb with MiXCR from the multiplex PCR reads. The sample lists some 9,000 distinct CDR3 sequences, about 25% occurring once. This clonotype was counted at least ten times. Its target is unknown. The template was genomic DNA from peripheral blood, not RNA. V was cut by 0 bases and J by 5 bases, with 28 bases left in between. Germline values: CDR1 MNHEY, CDR2 SVGAGI. The CDR3 runs to 20 residues. This rearrangement joins TRBV6-5 to TRBJ1-2, with D unclear. This receptor was identified in a human donor with a blood cancer. Specimen: blood. CDR3: CASSYSIYSYSLDLEYGYTF. The CDR3 DNA reads TGTGCCAGCAGTTACTCGATTTATTCGTACAGTTTGGACCTTGAGTATGGCTACACCTTC.